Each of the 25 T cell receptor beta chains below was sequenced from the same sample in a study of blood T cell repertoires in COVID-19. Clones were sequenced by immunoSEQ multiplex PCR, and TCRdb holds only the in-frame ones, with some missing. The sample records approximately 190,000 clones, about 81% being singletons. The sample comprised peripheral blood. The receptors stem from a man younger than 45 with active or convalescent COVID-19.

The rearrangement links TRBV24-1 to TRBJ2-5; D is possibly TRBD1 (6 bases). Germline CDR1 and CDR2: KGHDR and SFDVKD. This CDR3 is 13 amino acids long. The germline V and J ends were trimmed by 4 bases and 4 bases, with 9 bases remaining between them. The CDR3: CATSEVGAETQYF. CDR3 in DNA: TGTGCCACCAGTGAGGTGGGGGCAGAGACCCAGTACTTC.

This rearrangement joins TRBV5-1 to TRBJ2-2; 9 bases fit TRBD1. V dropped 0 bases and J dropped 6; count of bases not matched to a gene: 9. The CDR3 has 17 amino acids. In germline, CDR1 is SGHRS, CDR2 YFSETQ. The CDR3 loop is CASSLDVGQGSAGELFF. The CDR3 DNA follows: TGCGCCAGCAGCTTGGATGTCGGACAGGGGTCGGCCGGGGAGCTGTTTTTT.

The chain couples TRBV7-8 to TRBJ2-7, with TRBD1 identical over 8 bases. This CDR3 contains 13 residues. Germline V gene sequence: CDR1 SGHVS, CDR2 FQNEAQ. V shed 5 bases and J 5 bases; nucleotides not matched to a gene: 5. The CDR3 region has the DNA TGTGCCAGCAGCCCGGACAGGGCACACGAGCAGTACTTC. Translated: CASSPDRAHEQYF.

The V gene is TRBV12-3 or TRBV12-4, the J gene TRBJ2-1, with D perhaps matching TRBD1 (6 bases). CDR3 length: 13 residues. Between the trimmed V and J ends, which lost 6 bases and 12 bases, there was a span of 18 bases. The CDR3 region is CASRSSDSGRQFF. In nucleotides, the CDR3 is TGTGCCAGCAGATCTTCGGACAGCGGAAGGCAGTTCTTC.

CDR3 sequence (DNA): TGTGCCAGCAGCATACAGGGGGCGAGAAGGGAAAAACTGTTTTTT. Translated, it gives CASSIQGARREKLFF. The J gene is TRBJ1-4, the V gene TRBV7-2; 9 bases fit TRBD1. CDR1 and CDR2 from the germline V gene are SGHTA and FQGNSA. This CDR3 has 15 amino acids. The V and J ends lost 5 bases and 8 bases, in that order; junction bases with no gene match: 9.

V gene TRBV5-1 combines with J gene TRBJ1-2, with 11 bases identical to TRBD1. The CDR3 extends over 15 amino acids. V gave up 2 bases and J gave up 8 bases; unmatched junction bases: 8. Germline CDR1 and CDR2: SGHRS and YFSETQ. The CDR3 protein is CASSLRTGGGEGYTF. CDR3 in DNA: TGCGCCAGCAGCTTAAGGACAGGGGGCGGAGAGGGCTACACCTTC.

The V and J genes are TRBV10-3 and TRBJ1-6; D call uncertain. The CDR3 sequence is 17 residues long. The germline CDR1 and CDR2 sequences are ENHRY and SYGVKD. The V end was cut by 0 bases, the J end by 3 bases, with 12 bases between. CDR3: CAISESPGRIYNSPLHF. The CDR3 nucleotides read TGTGCCATCAGTGAGTCACCCGGGAGAATCTATAATTCACCCCTCCACTTT.

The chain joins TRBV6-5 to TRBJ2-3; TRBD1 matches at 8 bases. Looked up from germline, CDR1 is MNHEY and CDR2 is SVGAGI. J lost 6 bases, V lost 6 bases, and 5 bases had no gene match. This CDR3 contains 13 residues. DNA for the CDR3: TGTGCCAGCAGCCAGGGGGCGCGGGATACGCAGTATTTT. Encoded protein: CASSQGARDTQYF.

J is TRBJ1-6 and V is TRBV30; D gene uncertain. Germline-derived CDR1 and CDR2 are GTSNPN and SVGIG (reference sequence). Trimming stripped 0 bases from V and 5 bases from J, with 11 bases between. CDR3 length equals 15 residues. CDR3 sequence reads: CAWSVLAGDNSPLHF. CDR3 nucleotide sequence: TGTGCCTGGAGTGTACTGGCGGGAGATAATTCACCCCTCCACTTT.

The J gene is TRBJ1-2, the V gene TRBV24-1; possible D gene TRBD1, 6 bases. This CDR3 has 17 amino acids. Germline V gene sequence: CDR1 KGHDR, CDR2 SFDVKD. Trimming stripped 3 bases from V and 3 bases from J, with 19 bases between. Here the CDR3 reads CATSDQTPVQGYYGYTF. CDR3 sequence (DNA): TGTGCCACCAGTGATCAGACACCTGTACAGGGATACTATGGCTACACCTTC.

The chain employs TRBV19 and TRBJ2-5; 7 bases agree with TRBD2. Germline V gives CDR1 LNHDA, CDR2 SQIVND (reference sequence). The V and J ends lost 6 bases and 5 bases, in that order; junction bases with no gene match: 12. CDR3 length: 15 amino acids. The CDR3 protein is CASSETSSSLETQYF. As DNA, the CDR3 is TGTGCCAGTAGCGAGACTAGCTCTAGTTTGGAGACCCAGTACTTC. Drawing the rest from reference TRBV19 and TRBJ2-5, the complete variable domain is DGGITQSPKYLFRKEGQNVTLSCEQNLNHDAMYWYRQDPGQGLRLIYYSQIVNDFQKGDIAEGYSVSREKKESFPLTVTSAQKNPTAFYLCASSETSSSLETQYFGPGTRLLVL.

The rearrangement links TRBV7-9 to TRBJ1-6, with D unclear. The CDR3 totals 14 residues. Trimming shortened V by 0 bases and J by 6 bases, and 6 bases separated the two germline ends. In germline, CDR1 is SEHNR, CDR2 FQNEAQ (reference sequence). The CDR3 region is CASSLAVANSPLHF. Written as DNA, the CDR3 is TGTGCCAGCAGCTTAGCCGTAGCTAATTCACCCCTCCACTTT.

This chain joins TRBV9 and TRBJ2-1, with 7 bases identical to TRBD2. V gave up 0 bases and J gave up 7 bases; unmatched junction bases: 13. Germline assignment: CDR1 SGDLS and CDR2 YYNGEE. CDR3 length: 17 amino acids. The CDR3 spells CASSVALGEGIGNEQFF. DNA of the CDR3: TGTGCCAGCAGCGTAGCTCTTGGGGAGGGGATCGGGAATGAGCAGTTCTTC.

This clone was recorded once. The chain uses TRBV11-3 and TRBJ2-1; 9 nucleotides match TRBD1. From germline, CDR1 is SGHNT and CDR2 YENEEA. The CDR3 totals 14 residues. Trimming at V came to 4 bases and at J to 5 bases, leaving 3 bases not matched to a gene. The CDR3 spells CASSSRQGDNEQFF. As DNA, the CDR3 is TGTGCCAGCAGCTCCCGACAGGGGGACAATGAGCAGTTCTTC.

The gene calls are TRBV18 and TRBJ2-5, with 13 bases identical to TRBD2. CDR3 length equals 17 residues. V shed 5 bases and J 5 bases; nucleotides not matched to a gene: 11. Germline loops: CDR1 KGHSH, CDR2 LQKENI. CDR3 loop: CASSSRLAGGHGETQYF. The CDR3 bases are TGTGCCAGCTCATCAAGACTAGCGGGGGGCCATGGGGAGACCCAGTACTTC.

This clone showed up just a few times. The CDR3 DNA reads TGTGCCAGCAGTTTTCGATCCTCAACACAATACGAGCAGTACTTC. Protein: CASSFRSSTQYEQYF. The chain combines TRBV6-5 with TRBJ2-7; D is uncertain. Germline V CDR1 and CDR2: MNHEY, SVGAGI. With 4 bases removed from V and 4 bases from J, the gap between germline ends came to 17 bases. The CDR3 is made up of 15 amino acids.

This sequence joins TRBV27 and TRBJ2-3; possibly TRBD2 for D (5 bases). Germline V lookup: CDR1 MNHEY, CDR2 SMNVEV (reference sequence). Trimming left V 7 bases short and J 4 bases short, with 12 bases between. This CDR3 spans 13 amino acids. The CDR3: CASKRVASDTQYF. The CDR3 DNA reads TGTGCCAGCAAGAGGGTTGCCTCAGATACGCAGTATTTT.

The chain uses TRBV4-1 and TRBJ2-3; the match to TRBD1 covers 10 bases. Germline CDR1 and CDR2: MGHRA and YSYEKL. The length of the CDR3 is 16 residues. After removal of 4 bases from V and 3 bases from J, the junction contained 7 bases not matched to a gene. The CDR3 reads CASSPLDRGRTDTQYF. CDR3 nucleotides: TGCGCCAGCAGCCCACTCGACAGGGGGCGAACAGATACGCAGTATTTT.

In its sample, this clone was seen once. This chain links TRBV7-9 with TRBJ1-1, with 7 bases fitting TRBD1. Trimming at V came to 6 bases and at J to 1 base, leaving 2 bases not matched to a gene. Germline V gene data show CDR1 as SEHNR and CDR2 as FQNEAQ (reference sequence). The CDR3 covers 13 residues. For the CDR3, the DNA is TGTGCCAGCAGTCGGGACAGGAACACTGAAGCTTTCTTT. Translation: CASSRDRNTEAFF.

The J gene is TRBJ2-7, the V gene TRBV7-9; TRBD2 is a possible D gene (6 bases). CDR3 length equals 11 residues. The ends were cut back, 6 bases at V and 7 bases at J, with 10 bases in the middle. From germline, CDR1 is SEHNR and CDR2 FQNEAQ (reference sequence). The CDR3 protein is CASRGGAEQYF. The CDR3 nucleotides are TGTGCCAGCAGGGGGGGAGCGGAGCAGTACTTC.

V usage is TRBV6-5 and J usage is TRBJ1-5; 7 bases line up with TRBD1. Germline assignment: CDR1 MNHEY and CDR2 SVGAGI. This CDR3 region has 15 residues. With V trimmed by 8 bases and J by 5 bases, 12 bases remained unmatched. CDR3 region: CASCSRDSAYQPQHF. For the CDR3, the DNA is TGTGCCAGCTGTTCCCGGGACAGTGCCTATCAGCCCCAGCATTTT.

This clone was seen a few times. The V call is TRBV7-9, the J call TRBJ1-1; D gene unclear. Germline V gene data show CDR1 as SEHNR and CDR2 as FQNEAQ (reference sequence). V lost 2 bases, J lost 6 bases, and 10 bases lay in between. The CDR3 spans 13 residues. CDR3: CASSLLPYPEAFF. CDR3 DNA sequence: TGTGCCAGCAGCTTACTACCCTACCCTGAAGCTTTCTTT.

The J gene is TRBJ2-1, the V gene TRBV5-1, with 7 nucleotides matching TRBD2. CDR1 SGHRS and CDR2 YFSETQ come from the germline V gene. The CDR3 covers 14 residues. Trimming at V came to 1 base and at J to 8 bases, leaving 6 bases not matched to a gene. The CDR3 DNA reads TGCGCCAGCAGCTTGTCGCGGGAGTATGATGAGCAGTTCTTC. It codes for CASSLSREYDEQFF.

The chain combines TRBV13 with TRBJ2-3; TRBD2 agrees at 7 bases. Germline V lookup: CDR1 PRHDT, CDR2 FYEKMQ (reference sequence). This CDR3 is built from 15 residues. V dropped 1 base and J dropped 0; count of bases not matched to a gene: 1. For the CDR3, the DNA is TGTGCCAGCAGCTTAGCCGGGGGGAGCACAGATACGCAGTATTTT. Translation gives CASSLAGGSTDTQYF.

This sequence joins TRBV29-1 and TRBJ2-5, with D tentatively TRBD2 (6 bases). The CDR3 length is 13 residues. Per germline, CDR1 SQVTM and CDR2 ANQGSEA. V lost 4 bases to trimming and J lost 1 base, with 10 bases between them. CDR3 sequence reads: CSVVGGVQETQYF. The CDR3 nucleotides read TGCAGCGTTGTGGGCGGGGTCCAAGAGACCCAGTACTTC. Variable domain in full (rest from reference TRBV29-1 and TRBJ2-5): SAVISQKPSRDICQRGTSLTIQCQVDSQVTMMFWYRQQPGQSLTLIATANQGSEATYESGFVIDKFPISRPNLTFSTLTVSNMSPEDSSIYLCSVVGGVQETQYFGPGTRLLVL.